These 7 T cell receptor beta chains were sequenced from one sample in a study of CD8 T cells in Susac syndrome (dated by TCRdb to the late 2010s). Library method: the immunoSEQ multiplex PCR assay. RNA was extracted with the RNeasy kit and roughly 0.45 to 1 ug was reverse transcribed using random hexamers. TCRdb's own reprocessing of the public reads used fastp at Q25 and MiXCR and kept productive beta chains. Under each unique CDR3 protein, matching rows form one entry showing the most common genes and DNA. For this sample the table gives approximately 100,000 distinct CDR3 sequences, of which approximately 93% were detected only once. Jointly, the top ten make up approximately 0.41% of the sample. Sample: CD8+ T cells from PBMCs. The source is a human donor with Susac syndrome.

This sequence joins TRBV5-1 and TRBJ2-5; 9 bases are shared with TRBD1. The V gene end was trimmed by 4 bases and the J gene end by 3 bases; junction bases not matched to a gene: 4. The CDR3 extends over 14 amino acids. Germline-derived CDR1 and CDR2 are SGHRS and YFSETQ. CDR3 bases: TGCGCCAGCAGCACTTGGACAGGGGAAGAGACCCAGTACTTC. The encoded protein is CASSTWTGEETQYF.

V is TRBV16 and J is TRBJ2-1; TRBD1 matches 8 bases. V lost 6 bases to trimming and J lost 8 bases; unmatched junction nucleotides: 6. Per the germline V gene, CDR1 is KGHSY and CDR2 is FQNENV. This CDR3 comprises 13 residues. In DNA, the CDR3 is TGTGCCAGCAGTCAGACAGGGGTGGATGAGCAGTTCTTC. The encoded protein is CASSQTGVDEQFF.

The DNA for the CDR3 is TGTGCCAGCAGTTTGGGGTCTAACTATGGCTACACCTTC. Translating it yields CASSLGSNYGYTF. The chain has TRBV12-3 or TRBV12-4 and TRBJ1-2, with D unresolved. The CDR3 extends over 13 amino acids. Deletions cut 3 bases from V and 0 bases from J, with 5 bases between.

CDR3 in DNA: TGTGCCAGCAGCCAAGAAGGAGGGACTAGCTACTACAATGAGCAGTTCTTC. Translated: CASSQEGGTSYYNEQFF. The chain employs TRBV3-1 and TRBJ2-1, with 9 positions matching TRBD2. The CDR3 has 17 residues. Germline values: CDR1 LGHDT, CDR2 YNNKEL (reference sequence). Trimming cost V 0 bases and J 3 bases; bases outside gene matches: 6.

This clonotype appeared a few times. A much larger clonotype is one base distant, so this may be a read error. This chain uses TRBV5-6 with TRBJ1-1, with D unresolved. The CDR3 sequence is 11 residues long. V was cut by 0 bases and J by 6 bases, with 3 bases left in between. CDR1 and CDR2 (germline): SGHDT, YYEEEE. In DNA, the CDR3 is TGTGCCAGCAGCTTGGGCGCTGAAGCTTTCTTT. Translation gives CASSLGAEAFF.

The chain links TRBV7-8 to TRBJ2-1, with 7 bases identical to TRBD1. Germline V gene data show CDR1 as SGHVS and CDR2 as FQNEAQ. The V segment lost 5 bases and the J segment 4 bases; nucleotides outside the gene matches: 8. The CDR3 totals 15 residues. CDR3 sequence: CASSPGTDVYNEQFF. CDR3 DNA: TGTGCCAGCAGCCCCGGGACAGACGTTTACAATGAGCAGTTCTTC.

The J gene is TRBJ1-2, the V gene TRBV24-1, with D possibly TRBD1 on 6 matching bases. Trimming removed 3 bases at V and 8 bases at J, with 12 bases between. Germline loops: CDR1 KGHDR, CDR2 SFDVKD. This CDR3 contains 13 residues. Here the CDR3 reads CATSDGSRGGYTF. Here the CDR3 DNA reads TGTGCCACCAGTGATGGGAGCAGGGGCGGCTACACCTTC.